The 14 T cell receptor beta chains presented below share a single source sample, sequenced in a study of PD-1 blockade in classical Hodgkin lymphoma. The time point is: cycle 4 day 1 (C4D1), after 6 weeks of nivolumab. There was relapse after autologous stem cell transplantation in every patient, and there was variation in brentuximab vedotin exposure. Only in-frame clones appear in the TCRdb table, and some are missing; sequencing was by immunoSEQ multiplex PCR. The table shows about 90,000 clones, with approximately 90% occurring only once. The sequencing here drew on peripheral blood mononuclear cells (PBMCs), taken before the fourth cycle of nivolumab. These receptors were taken from a human donor with classical Hodgkin lymphoma.

This clone was recorded only once. The chain combines TRBV7-9 with TRBJ2-7, with D uncertain. Trimming shortened V by 2 bases and J by 2 bases, and 4 bases separated the two germline ends. This CDR3 is built from 12 residues. Per the germline V gene, CDR1 is SEHNR and CDR2 is FQNEAQ (reference sequence). CDR3 amino acids: CASSLSAYEQYF. The CDR3 DNA is TGTGCCAGCAGCTTATCAGCCTACGAGCAGTACTTC.

A single count supports this clone. V usage is TRBV21-1 and J usage is TRBJ1-1; the D call TRBD1 from the table was never checked on the DNA. TRBV21-1 is described as a pseudogene. The CDR3 runs to 17 residues. Written as DNA, the CDR3 is TGTGCCAGCAGCAACAGGGGTCAGGGGTTCAGGAACACTGAAGCTTTCTTT. It specifies CASSNRGQGFRNTEAFF.

The chain is built from TRBV7-9 and TRBJ2-4; no clear D. The CDR3 sequence is 16 residues long. CDR1 and CDR2 (germline): SEHNR, FQNEAQ (reference sequence). The germline V and J ends were trimmed by 2 bases and 7 bases, with 18 bases remaining between them. The CDR3 loop reads CASSLLGPWPLNIQYF. In nucleotides, the CDR3 is TGTGCCAGCAGCTTACTCGGGCCCTGGCCGCTGAACATTCAGTACTTC.

V and J are TRBV6-6 and TRBJ1-6; D remains unclear. Trimming removed 5 bases at V and 7 bases at J, with 18 bases between. CDR1 and CDR2 from the germline V gene are MNHNY and SVGAGI (reference sequence). The CDR3 runs to 16 residues. CDR3 coding DNA: TGTGCCAGCAGTCCGGGCCCTTTGCGTGGGAATTCACCCCTCCACTTT. This encodes CASSPGPLRGNSPLHF.

V usage is TRBV6-5 and J usage is TRBJ1-1; possibly TRBD1 for D (5 bases). CDR1 is MNHEY and CDR2 is SVGAGI in the germline V gene. The CDR3 contains 15 residues. Trimming removed 2 bases from V and 2 bases from J, with 12 bases in between. CDR3: CASSYLDSLNTEAFF. In DNA, the CDR3 is TGTGCCAGCAGTTACCTCGACAGCCTCAACACTGAAGCTTTCTTT.

The J gene is TRBJ2-7, the V gene TRBV2; the match to TRBD1 covers 8 bases. This CDR3 has 15 amino acids. Germline trimming cut 6 bases from V and 3 bases from J; bases unmatched to any gene: 10. Looked up from germline, CDR1 is SNHLY and CDR2 is FYNNEI. The DNA of the CDR3 is TGTGCCAGCAGAGGCACCCAAGGGACAGGCTACGAGCAGTACTTC. Translation: CASRGTQGTGYEQYF.

J is TRBJ2-5 and V is TRBV5-6, with D unresolved. The DNA matches TRBJ2-7 better at its end, which makes the J call doubtful. The germline gives CDR1 SGHDT, CDR2 YYEEEE. The CDR3 is made up of 11 amino acids. The DNA of the CDR3 is TGTGCCAGCAGCTTCGATTACGAGCAGTACTTC. Encoded protein: CASSFDYEQYF.

V and J are TRBV5-4 and TRBJ2-1, with 10 bases aligning to TRBD1. This CDR3 has 13 residues. Germline V gives CDR1 SGHNT, CDR2 YYREEE (reference sequence). Trimming removed 4 bases from V and 8 bases from J; junction bases left unmatched: 3. The CDR3 region is CASSLTGGDEQFF. DNA for the CDR3: TGTGCCAGCAGCCTGACAGGGGGCGATGAGCAGTTCTTC.

The chain carries TRBV6-5 and TRBJ1-2; 7 nucleotides align to TRBD1. Unmatched junction bases numbered 7, after V lost 6 bases and J lost 6 bases. This CDR3 comprises 13 residues. The germline CDR1 and CDR2 sequences are MNHEY and SVGAGI. This CDR3 reads CASRIGDRHGYTF. Here the CDR3 DNA reads TGTGCCAGCAGGATAGGGGACAGACATGGCTACACCTTC.

This clone has only a few counts. This rearrangement joins TRBV7-2 to TRBJ2-1; D is possibly TRBD1 or TRBD2 (6 bases each). CDR1 is SGHTA, CDR2 FQGNSA, per germline. The V end was cut by 5 bases, the J end by 7 bases, with 9 bases between. The CDR3 covers 12 residues. The DNA of the CDR3 is TGTGCCAGCAGCCGGGGGCTAAATGAGCAGTTCTTC. This sequence encodes CASSRGLNEQFF.

The CDR3 region is CASSLRTSGGNYEQYF. CDR3 nucleotides: TGCGCCAGCAGCTTGCGGACTAGCGGGGGGAACTACGAGCAGTACTTC. This chain joins TRBV5-1 and TRBJ2-7, with 14 bases identical to TRBD2. Germline V gives CDR1 SGHRS, CDR2 YFSETQ. This CDR3 has 16 residues. V was clipped by 1 base and J by 3 bases; unmatched bases: 3. The full variable domain, its missing parts supplied by reference TRBV5-1 and TRBJ2-7, is KAGVTQTPRYLIKTRGQQVTLSCSPISGHRSVSWYQQTPGQGLQFLFEYFSETQRNKGNFPGRFSGRQFSNSRSEMNVSTLELGDSALYLCASSLRTSGGNYEQYFGPGTRLTVT.

This clone came up a few times. The chain links TRBV6-5 to TRBJ1-1; D remains unclear. The V gene's germline CDR1 is MNHEY and CDR2 SVGAGI. The CDR3 covers 14 residues. Deletions cut 2 bases from V and 6 bases from J, with 13 bases between. The CDR3 nucleotides are TGTGCCAGCAGTTACGGAGGGTTCTTGGCTGAAGCTTTCTTT. As protein: CASSYGGFLAEAFF.

This chain uses TRBV18 with TRBJ2-5; the D is unclear. The V gene lost 8 bases and the J gene lost 1 base, with 2 bases spanning the gap. The germline V gene encodes CDR1 KGHSH and CDR2 LQKENI. The CDR3 runs 10 residues. CDR3 amino acids: CASPQETQYF. In nucleotides, the CDR3 is TGTGCCAGCCCCCAAGAGACCCAGTACTTC.

The chain has TRBV13 and TRBJ1-2, with a tentative D call TRBD1 (5 bases). This CDR3 has 15 residues. V lost 0 bases and J lost 5, with 13 bases in between. Germline loops: CDR1 PRHDT, CDR2 FYEKMQ (reference sequence). The CDR3 is CASSLGIQRGYGYTF. The CDR3 DNA sequence: TGTGCCAGCAGCTTAGGAATACAGAGGGGATATGGCTACACCTTC.